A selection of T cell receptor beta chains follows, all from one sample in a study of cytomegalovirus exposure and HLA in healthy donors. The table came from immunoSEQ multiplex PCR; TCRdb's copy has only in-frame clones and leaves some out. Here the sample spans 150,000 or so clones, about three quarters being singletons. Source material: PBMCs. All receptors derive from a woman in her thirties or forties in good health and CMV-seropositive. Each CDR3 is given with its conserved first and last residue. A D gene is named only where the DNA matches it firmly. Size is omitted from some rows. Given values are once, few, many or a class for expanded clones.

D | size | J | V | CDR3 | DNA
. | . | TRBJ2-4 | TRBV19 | CASSMVAGQVNIQYF | TGTGCCAGTAGTATGGTCGCAGGTCAAGTTAACATTCAGTACTTC
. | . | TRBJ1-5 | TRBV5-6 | CASSLARGVDQPQHF | TGTGCCAGCAGCTTGGCGCGGGGGGTTGATCAGCCCCAGCATTTT
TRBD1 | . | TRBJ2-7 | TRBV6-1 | CASRGGTGVGEQYF | TGTGCCAGCAGGGGCGGGACAGGGGTAGGAGAGCAGTACTTC
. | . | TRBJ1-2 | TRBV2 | CASSERRAGGYTF | TGTGCCAGCAGTGAGAGGAGGGCTGGTGGCTACACCTTC
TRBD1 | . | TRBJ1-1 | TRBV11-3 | CASSRDSRTEAFF | TGTGCCAGCAGCCGGGACAGTAGGACTGAAGCTTTCTTT
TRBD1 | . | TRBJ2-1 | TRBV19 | CASRRDRGINEQFF | TGTGCCAGTAGGCGGGACAGGGGGATCAATGAGCAGTTCTTC
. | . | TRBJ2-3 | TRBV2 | CASSALGGQTDTQYF | TGTGCCAGCAGTGCCCTGGGGGGGCAGACAGATACGCAGTATTTT
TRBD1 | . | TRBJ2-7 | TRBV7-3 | CASSLSTGGYEQYF | TGTGCCAGCAGCCTGAGCACAGGGGGGTACGAGCAGTACTTC
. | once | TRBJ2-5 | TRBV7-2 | CASSLVGLGGGETQYF | TGTGCCAGCAGCTTAGTCGGTTTAGGGGGGGGAGAGACCCAGTACTTC
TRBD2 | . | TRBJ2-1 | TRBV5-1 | CASSLAPSGGYNEQFF | TGCGCCAGCAGCTTGGCTCCTAGCGGGGGATACAATGAGCAGTTCTTC
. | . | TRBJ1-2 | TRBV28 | CASSFQVSYGYTF | TGTGCCAGCAGTTTCCAGGTCAGCTATGGCTACACCTTC
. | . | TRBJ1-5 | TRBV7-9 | CSSSYQDQPQHF | TGTTCCAGCAGCTATCAGGATCAGCCCCAGCATTTT
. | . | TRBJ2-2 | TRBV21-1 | CASSKRVGGSRNTGELFF | TGTGCCAGCAGCAAACGGGTTGGCGGGTCAAGAAACACCGGGGAGCTGTTTTTT
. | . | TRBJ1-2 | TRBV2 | CASNELDRVHGYTF | TGTGCCAGCAACGAGCTCGACAGAGTTCATGGCTACACCTTC
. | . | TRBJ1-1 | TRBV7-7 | CASSLTVNTEAFF | TGTGCTAGCAGTCTCACAGTGAACACTGAAGCTTTCTTT
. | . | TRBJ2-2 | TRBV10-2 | CASSLPKAGGTGELFF | TGCGCCAGCAGCCTCCCCAAGGCCGGCGGCACCGGGGAGCTGTTTTTT
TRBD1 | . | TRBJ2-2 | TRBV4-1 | CASSGDRANTGELFF | TGCGCCAGCAGCGGGGACAGGGCGAACACCGGGGAGCTGTTTTTT
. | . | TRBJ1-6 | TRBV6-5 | CATFEGGNSPLHF | TGTGCCACATTCGAGGGAGGTAATTCACCCCTCCACTTT
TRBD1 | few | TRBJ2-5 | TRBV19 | CASSIGQGWQETQYF | TGTGCCAGTAGTATAGGACAGGGGTGGCAAGAGACCCAGTACTTC
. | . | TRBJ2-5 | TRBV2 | CASSAGQKQETQYF | TGTGCCAGCAGCGCAGGACAGAAGCAAGAGACCCAGTACTTC
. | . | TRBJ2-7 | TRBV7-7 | CASALAYGYEQYF | TGTGCTAGTGCTCTAGCCTACGGCTACGAGCAGTACTTC
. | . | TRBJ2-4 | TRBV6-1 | CASTEGGGYLNIQYF | TGTGCCAGCACCGAGGGTGGAGGGTACCTAAACATTCAGTACTTC
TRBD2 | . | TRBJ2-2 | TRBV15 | CATSRDRLLAVNTGELFF | TGTGCCACCAGCAGAGATCGTCTGCTAGCGGTAAACACCGGGGAGCTGTTTTTT
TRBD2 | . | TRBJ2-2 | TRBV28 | CASIERGAKTGELFF | TGTGCCAGCATTGAGCGGGGGGCGAAGACCGGGGAGCTGTTTTTT
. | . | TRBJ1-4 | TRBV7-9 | CASSPSGGLGEKLFF | TGTGCCAGCAGCCCCAGTGGGGGCCTGGGTGAAAAACTGTTTTTT
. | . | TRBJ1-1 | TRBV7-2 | CASSFLTEAFF | TGTGCCAGCAGCTTCCTCACTGAAGCTTTCTTT
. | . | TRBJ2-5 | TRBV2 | CASSAQEETQYF | TGTGCCAGCAGTGCACAGGAAGAGACCCAGTACTTC
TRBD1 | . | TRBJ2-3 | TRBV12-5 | CASGQGTASTDTQYF | TGTGCTAGTGGACAGGGGACAGCTAGCACAGATACGCAGTATTTT
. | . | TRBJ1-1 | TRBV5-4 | CASSSDREAFF | TGTGCCAGCAGCTCAGACAGAGAAGCTTTCTTT
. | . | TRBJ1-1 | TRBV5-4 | CASSLFDEAEAFF | TGTGCCAGCAGCTTATTCGACGAGGCTGAAGCTTTCTTT
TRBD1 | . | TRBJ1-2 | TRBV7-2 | CASSLETGGGYTF | TGTGCCAGCAGCTTAGAAACAGGGGGTGGCTACACCTTC
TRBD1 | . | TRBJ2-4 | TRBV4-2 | CASSQEGTGGRNIQYF | TGTGCCAGCAGCCAAGAGGGGACAGGGGGGAGAAACATTCAGTACTTC
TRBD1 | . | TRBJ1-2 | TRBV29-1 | CSVGGFGQGENYGYTF | TGCAGCGTTGGGGGCTTTGGACAGGGGGAAAACTATGGCTACACCTTC
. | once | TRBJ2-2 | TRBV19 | CASSPRWANTGELFF | TGTGCCAGTAGTCCCCGCTGGGCAAACACCGGGGAGCTGTTTTTT
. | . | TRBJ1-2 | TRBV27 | CASSVRGGDYGYTF | TGTGCCAGCAGTGTAAGGGGGGGGGACTATGGCTACACCTTC
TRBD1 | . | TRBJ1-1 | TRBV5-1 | CASSGTTGGTEAFF | TGCGCCAGCAGCGGGACTACAGGGGGCACTGAAGCTTTCTTT
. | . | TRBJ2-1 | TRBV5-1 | CACRVASANNEQFF | TGCGCCTGTAGAGTCGCTTCCGCTAATAATGAGCAGTTCTTC
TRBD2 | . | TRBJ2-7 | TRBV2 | CASRDKSGGNYEQYF | TGTGCCAGCAGGGATAAAAGCGGGGGAAATTACGAGCAGTACTTC
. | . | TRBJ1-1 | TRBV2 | CASSESPNSAFF | TGTGCCAGCAGTGAGTCTCCCAACTCGGCTTTCTTT
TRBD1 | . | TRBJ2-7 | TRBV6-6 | CASSYSTGQPPYEQYF | TGTGCCAGCAGTTACTCAACGGGACAGCCCCCCTACGAGCAGTACTTC
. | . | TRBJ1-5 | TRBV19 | CASSGEFNQPQHF | TGTGCCAGTAGTGGGGAGTTCAATCAGCCCCAGCATTTT
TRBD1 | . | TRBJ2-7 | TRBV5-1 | CASSSGQGGYEQYF | TGCGCCAGCAGCTCCGGACAGGGGGGGTACGAGCAGTACTTC
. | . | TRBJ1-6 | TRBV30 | CAWSVLSAGPIKGSPLHF | TGTGCCTGGAGTGTACTTTCTGCAGGGCCGATAAAAGGTTCACCCCTCCACTTT
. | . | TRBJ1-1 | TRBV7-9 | CASSLSTVLNTEAFF | TGTGCCAGCAGCTTATCGACAGTTTTAAACACTGAAGCTTTCTTT
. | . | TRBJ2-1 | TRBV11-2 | CASSLVGGDNEQFF | TGTGCCAGCAGCTTAGTAGGGGGAGACAATGAGCAGTTCTTC
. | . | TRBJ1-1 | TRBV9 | CASSPGEIVNTEAFF | TGTGCCAGCAGCCCAGGGGAGATCGTGAACACTGAAGCTTTCTTT
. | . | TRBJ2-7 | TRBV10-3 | CAISNDRLPSYEQYF | TGTGCCATCAGTAACGACAGGCTACCCTCCTACGAGCAGTACTTC
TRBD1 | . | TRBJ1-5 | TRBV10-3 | CATRADRDGSNQPQHF | TGTGCCACCCGGGCCGACAGGGATGGTAGCAATCAGCCCCAGCATTTT
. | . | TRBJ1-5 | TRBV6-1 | CASSEWGGQGQPQHF | TGTGCCAGCAGTGAATGGGGGGGACAAGGACAGCCCCAGCATTTT
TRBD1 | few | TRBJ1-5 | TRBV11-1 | CASSQNTRGRRANQPQHF | TGTGCCAGCAGCCAAAATACCAGGGGGCGCCGGGCAAATCAGCCCCAGCATTTT